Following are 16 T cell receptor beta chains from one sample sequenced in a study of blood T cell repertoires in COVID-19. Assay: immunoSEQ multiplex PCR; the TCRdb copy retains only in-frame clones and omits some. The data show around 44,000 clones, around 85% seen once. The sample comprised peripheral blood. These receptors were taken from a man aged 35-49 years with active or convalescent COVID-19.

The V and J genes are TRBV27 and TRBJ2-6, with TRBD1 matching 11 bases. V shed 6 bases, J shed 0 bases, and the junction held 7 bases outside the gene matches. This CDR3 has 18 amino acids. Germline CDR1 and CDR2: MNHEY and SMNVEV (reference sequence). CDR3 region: CASRPGQGETSGANVLTF. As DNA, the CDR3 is TGTGCCAGCAGACCGGGACAGGGGGAAACCTCTGGGGCCAACGTCCTGACTTTC.

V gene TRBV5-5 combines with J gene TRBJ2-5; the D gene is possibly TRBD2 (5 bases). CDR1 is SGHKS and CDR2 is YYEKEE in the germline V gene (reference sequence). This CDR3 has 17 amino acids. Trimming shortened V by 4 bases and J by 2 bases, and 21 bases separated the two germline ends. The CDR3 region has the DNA TGTGCCAGCAGCAAGCTCGGTACTGGACGAGGGCAAGAGACCCAGTACTTC. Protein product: CASSKLGTGRGQETQYF. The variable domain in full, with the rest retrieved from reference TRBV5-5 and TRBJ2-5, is DAGVTQSPTHLIKTRGQQVTLRCSPISGHKSVSWYQQVLGQGPQFIFQYYEKEERGRGNFPDRFSARQFPNYSSELNVNALLLGDSALYLCASSKLGTGRGQETQYFGPGTRLLVL.

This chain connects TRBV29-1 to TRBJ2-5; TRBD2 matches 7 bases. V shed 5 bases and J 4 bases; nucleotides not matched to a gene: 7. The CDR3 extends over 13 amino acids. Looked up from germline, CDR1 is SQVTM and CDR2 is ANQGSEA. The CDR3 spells CSVQGIAGETQYF. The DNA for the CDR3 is TGCAGCGTTCAGGGCATAGCGGGAGAGACCCAGTACTTC.

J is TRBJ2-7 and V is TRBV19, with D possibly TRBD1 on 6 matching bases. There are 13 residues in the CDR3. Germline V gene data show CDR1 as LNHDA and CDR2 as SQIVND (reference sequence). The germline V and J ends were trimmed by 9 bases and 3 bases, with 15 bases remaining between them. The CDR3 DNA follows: TGTGCCAGCAGTCGTGGCAGGGGCTACGAGCAGTACTTC. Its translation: CASSRGRGYEQYF.

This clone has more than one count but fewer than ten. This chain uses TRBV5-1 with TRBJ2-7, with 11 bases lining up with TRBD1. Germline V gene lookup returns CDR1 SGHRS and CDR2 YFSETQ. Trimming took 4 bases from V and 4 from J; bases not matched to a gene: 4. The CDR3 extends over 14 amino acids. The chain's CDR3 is CASSRTGGKYEQYF. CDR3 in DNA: TGCGCCAGCAGCAGGACAGGGGGCAAGTACGAGCAGTACTTC.

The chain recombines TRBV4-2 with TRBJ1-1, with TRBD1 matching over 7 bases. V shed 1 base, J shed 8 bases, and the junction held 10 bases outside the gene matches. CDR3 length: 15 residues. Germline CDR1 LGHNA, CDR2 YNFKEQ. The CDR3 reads CASSQGSQGEWEAFF. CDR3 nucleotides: TGTGCCAGCAGCCAAGGCTCGCAGGGGGAGTGGGAAGCTTTCTTT.

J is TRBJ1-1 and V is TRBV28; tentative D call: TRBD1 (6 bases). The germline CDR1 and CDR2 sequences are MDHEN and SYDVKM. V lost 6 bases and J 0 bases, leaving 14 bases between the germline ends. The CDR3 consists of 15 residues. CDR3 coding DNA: TGTGCCAGCAGCTTTGGGACATATCTGAACACTGAAGCTTTCTTT. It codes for CASSFGTYLNTEAFF.

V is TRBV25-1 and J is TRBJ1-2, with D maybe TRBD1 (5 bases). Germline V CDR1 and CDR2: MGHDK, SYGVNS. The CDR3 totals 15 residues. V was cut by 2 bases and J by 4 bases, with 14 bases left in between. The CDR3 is CASSEGSGSSYGYTF. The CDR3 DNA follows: TGTGCCAGCAGTGAAGGGTCAGGGTCCTCCTATGGCTACACCTTC.

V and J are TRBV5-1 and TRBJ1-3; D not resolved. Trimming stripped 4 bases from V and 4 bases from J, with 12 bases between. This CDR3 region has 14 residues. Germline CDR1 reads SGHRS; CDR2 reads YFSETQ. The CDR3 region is CASSPSLAGNTIYF. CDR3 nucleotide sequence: TGCGCCAGCAGCCCCAGCTTAGCGGGAAACACCATATATTTT.

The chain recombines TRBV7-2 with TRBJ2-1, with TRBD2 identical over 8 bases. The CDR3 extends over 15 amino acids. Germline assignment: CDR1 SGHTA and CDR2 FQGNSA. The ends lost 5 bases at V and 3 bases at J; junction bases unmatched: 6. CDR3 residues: CASSPSGGLYNEQFF. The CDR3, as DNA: TGTGCCAGCAGCCCCTCGGGGGGGCTCTACAATGAGCAGTTCTTC.

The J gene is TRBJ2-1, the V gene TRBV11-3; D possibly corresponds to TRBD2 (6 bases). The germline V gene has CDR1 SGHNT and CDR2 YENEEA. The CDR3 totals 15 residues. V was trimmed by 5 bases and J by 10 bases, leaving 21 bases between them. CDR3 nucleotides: TGTGCCAGCAGCCACTCAAACTTAGGGGACTTCGAGCAGTTCTTC. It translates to CASSHSNLGDFEQFF.

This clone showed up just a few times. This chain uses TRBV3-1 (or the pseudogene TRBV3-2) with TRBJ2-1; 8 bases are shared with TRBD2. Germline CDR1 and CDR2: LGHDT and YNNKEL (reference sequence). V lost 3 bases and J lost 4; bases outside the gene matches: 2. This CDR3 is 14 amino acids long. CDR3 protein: CASSQGLVYNEQFF. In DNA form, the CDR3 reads TGTGCCAGCAGCCAGGGACTAGTGTACAATGAGCAGTTCTTC.

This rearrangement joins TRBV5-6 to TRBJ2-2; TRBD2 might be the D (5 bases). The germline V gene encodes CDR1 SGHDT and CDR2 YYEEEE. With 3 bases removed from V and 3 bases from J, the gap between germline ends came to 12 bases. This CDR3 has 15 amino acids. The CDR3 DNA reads TGTGCCAGCAGCTCTTTTAGCGCCTACACCGGGGAGCTGTTTTTT. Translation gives CASSSFSAYTGELFF. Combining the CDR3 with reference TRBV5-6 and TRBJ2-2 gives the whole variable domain DAGVTQSPTHLIKTRGQQVTLRCSPKSGHDTVSWYQQALGQGPQFIFQYYEEEERQRGNFPDRFSGHQFPNYSSELNVNALLLGDSALYLCASSSFSAYTGELFFGEGSRLTVL.

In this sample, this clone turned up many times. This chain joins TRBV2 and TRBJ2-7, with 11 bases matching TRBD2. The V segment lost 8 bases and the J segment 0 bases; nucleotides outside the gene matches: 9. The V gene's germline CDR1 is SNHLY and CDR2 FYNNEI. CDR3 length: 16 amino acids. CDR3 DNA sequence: TGTGCCAGCGATAGCGGGAGGGCCAAGGCCTCCTACGAGCAGTACTTC. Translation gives CASDSGRAKASYEQYF.

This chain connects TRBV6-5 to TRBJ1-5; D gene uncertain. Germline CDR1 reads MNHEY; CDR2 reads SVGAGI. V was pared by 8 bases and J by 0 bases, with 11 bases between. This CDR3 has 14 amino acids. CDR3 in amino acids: CASVPANSNQPQHF. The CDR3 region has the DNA TGTGCCAGCGTACCAGCGAATAGCAATCAGCCCCAGCATTTT.

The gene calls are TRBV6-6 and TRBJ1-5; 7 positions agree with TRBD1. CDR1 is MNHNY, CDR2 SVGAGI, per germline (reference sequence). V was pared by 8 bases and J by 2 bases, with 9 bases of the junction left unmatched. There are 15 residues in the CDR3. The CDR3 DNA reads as TGTGCCAGCGACTTCATAGGACAGGGCAATCAGCCCCAGCATTTT. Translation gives CASDFIGQGNQPQHF.